Each of the 32 T cell receptor beta chains below was sequenced from the same sample in a study of control samples from healthy donors and cancer patients. The data were produced by immunoSEQ multiplex PCR, yet TCRdb's version contains in-frame clones alone and is incomplete. Of some 150,000 clones listed, nearly 96% are singletons. Specimen: blood. The source is a woman in her twenties or thirties in good health.

This rearrangement joins TRBV19 to TRBJ1-3; D ambiguous. V was trimmed by 6 bases and J by 0 bases, leaving 9 bases between them. Germline CDR1 is LNHDA and CDR2 is SQIVND (reference sequence). There are 14 residues in the CDR3. The CDR3 is CASSHTHSGNTIYF. CDR3 bases: TGTGCCAGTAGCCACACACACTCTGGAAACACCATATATTTT.

The chain joins TRBV19 to TRBJ2-5; 11 nucleotides match TRBD1. The CDR3 has 14 amino acids. J lost 3 bases, V lost 6 bases, and 3 bases had no gene match. Germline assignment: CDR1 LNHDA and CDR2 SQIVND (reference sequence). CDR3 sequence reads: CASRDRGHEETQYF. CDR3 coding DNA: TGTGCCAGTAGGGACAGGGGGCACGAAGAGACCCAGTACTTC.

This sequence joins TRBV21-1 and TRBJ2-7. TRBV21-1 is listed as a pseudogene. The CDR3 covers 16 residues. CDR3 loop: CASSKEGRVEAYEQYF. CDR3 nucleotide sequence: TGTGCCAGCAGCAAAGAGGGCAGGGTGGAGGCCTACGAGCAGTACTTC.

The V call is TRBV29-1, the J call TRBJ2-5; 10 bases map to TRBD2. This CDR3 is 14 amino acids long. V lost 4 bases, J lost 4 bases, and 6 bases stayed unmatched. CDR1 SQVTM and CDR2 ANQGSEA come from the germline V gene. For the CDR3, the DNA is TGCAGCGTTGGGGAAGCGGGGGGGCGAGAGACCCAGTACTTC. Protein: CSVGEAGGRETQYF.

This chain links TRBV11-2 with TRBJ2-7, with TRBD1 matching 9 bases. The germline V gene encodes CDR1 SGHAT and CDR2 FQNNGV. J was trimmed by 3 bases and V by 5 bases; bases with no gene match: 5. The CDR3 is 14 residues long. CDR3 amino acids: CASSKTGGIYEQYF. The CDR3 DNA follows: TGTGCCAGCAGCAAGACAGGGGGGATCTACGAGCAGTACTTC. Looking up the rest from reference TRBV11-2 and TRBJ2-7 gives the full variable domain: EAGVAQSPRYKIIEKRQSVAFWCNPISGHATLYWYQQILGQGPKLLIQFQNNGVVDDSQLPKDRFSAERLKGVDSTLKIQPAKLEDSAVYLCASSKTGGIYEQYFGPGTRLTVT.

J is TRBJ2-6 and V is TRBV5-1, with D perhaps TRBD1 (6 bases). This CDR3 has 14 residues. Trimming took off 5 bases at V and 2 bases at J, with 8 bases between the two ends. The germline V gene has CDR1 SGHRS and CDR2 YFSETQ. CDR3: CASRGQAGANVLTF. CDR3 DNA: TGCGCCAGCAGGGGACAAGCTGGGGCCAACGTCCTGACTTTC.

The rearrangement uses TRBV28 and TRBJ2-5, with 8 bases aligning to TRBD2. V lost 7 bases and J lost 1; bases outside the gene matches: 2. Germline CDR1 is MDHEN and CDR2 is SYDVKM. The CDR3 spans 13 residues. The CDR3 DNA follows: TGTGCCAGCAAGCGGGGGCTCCAAGAGACCCAGTACTTC. Protein sequence: CASKRGLQETQYF.

The chain is built from TRBV28 and TRBJ2-3; no definite D call. This CDR3 is built from 14 residues. Trimming left V 5 bases short and J 4 bases short, with 13 bases between. Germline-derived CDR1 and CDR2 are MDHEN and SYDVKM. The CDR3 DNA follows: TGTGCCAGCAGTCTTGGTCCCCGGGCAGATACGCAGTATTTT. Translation gives CASSLGPRADTQYF.

J is TRBJ2-7 and V is TRBV11-2; 7 bases line up with TRBD1. The germline CDR1 and CDR2 sequences are SGHAT and FQNNGV. The CDR3 length is 16 residues. Germline trimming cut 1 base from V and 3 bases from J; bases unmatched to any gene: 9. Here the CDR3 DNA reads TGTGCCAGCAGCTTAGTAGTGCGCGACAGGGACTACGAGCAGTACTTC. Translated: CASSLVVRDRDYEQYF.

The chain employs TRBV10-3 and TRBJ2-2; D may be TRBD1 or TRBD2 (7 bases each). Germline V gives CDR1 ENHRY, CDR2 SYGVKD. Trimming shortened V by 6 bases and J by 5 bases, and 13 bases separated the two germline ends. This CDR3 has 14 amino acids. The DNA for the CDR3 is TGTGCCATCAGCCGACAGGGAGGGACCGGGGAGCTGTTTTTT. It translates to CAISRQGGTGELFF.

V usage is TRBV5-1 and J usage is TRBJ2-4; 9 bases are a match to TRBD1. Germline CDR1 is SGHRS and CDR2 is YFSETQ. The CDR3 covers 15 residues. V dropped 4 bases and J dropped 7; count of bases not matched to a gene: 9. CDR3 sequence reads: CASSMGQGRRNIQYF. CDR3 sequence (DNA): TGCGCCAGCAGCATGGGACAGGGTAGGAGGAACATTCAGTACTTC.

V usage is TRBV6-4 and J usage is TRBJ1-1, with a tentative D call TRBD1 (6 bases). Germline V gene sequence: CDR1 MRHNA, CDR2 SNTAGT. The CDR3 loop spans 14 amino acids. V was clipped by 6 bases and J by 4 bases, with 15 bases between them. CDR3 sequence (DNA): TGTGCCAGCAGCGCAGCGGGGGCAAGCACTGAAGCTTTCTTT. Translated, it gives CASSAAGASTEAFF.

The V gene is TRBV6-5, the J gene TRBJ1-2, with D tentatively TRBD1 (6 bases). Germline CDR1 reads MNHEY; CDR2 reads SVGAGI. Trimming took 6 bases from V and 8 from J, leaving 19 bases between them. The CDR3 covers 14 residues. CDR3 residues: CASSSRGVGGGYTF. CDR3 DNA: TGTGCCAGCAGCTCCAGGGGCGTTGGGGGAGGCTACACCTTC.

The chain links TRBV6-5 to TRBJ1-1; 9 positions agree with TRBD1. The CDR3 contains 12 residues. J was trimmed by 10 bases and V by 5 bases; bases with no gene match: 5. CDR1 is MNHEY, CDR2 SVGAGI, per germline. The CDR3 sequence is CASSPTGGRAFF. The CDR3 DNA follows: TGTGCCAGCAGTCCGACAGGGGGAAGAGCTTTCTTT.

This sequence joins TRBV5-1 and TRBJ1-3, with 10 bases that match TRBD1. The CDR3 totals 16 residues. V shed 0 bases, J shed 3 bases, and the junction held 3 bases outside the gene matches. The germline CDR1 and CDR2 sequences are SGHRS and YFSETQ. CDR3: CASSLAGQGYGNTIYF. CDR3 DNA sequence: TGCGCCAGCAGCTTGGCGGGACAGGGGTATGGAAACACCATATATTTT.

V usage is TRBV5-1 and J usage is TRBJ2-7; D is undetermined. This CDR3 has 15 amino acids. The germline CDR1 and CDR2 sequences are SGHRS and YFSETQ. The V and J ends lost 1 base and 7 bases respectively, with 18 bases between them. In DNA form, the CDR3 reads TGCGCCAGCAGCTTGAGATTGGCAGGTCCTTTAGAGCAGTACTTC. Residues: CASSLRLAGPLEQYF.

This clone was observed a single time. V gene TRBV28 combines with J gene TRBJ2-1; D is ambiguous. CDR1 MDHEN and CDR2 SYDVKM come from the germline V gene. V lost 8 bases to trimming and J lost 2 bases, with 13 bases between them. The CDR3 spans 14 residues. For the CDR3, the DNA is TGTGCCAGCTCCGGCCGAGGCCCCTACAATGAGCAGTTCTTC. This gives the protein CASSGRGPYNEQFF.

The rearrangement uses TRBV24-1 and TRBJ2-2; D remains unclear. Germline V gene lookup returns CDR1 KGHDR and CDR2 SFDVKD. V was cut by 0 bases and J by 1 base, with 17 bases left in between. The CDR3 spans 19 residues. The CDR3 DNA reads TGTGCCACCAGTGATTTGCGGGTCAGTGGTCTGGGGAACACCGGGGAGCTGTTTTTT. Amino acids: CATSDLRVSGLGNTGELFF.

The chain uses TRBV4-2 and TRBJ2-2, with 13 bases aligning to TRBD2. CDR3 size: 18 residues. V lost 4 bases and J lost 0; bases outside the gene matches: 5. The germline gives CDR1 LGHNA, CDR2 YNFKEQ. The CDR3 region is CASSLPGLAGPNTGELFF. Here the CDR3 DNA reads TGTGCCAGCAGCCTACCGGGACTAGCGGGACCGAACACCGGGGAGCTGTTTTTT.

V and J are TRBV19 and TRBJ2-1, with 11 bases identical to TRBD2. This CDR3 contains 14 residues. Germline CDR1 and CDR2: LNHDA and SQIVND (reference sequence). With V trimmed by 5 bases and J by 8 bases, 5 bases remained unmatched. The CDR3 nucleotides read TGTGCCAGTAGTCTTAGCGGGAGGGCCGATGAGCAGTTCTTC. The encoded protein is CASSLSGRADEQFF.

This clone occurred a few times. The chain couples TRBV5-6 to TRBJ1-6; unclear D gene. V lost 0 bases and J lost 10, with 8 bases in between. CDR1 SGHDT and CDR2 YYEEEE come from the germline V gene. This CDR3 is built from 13 residues. As DNA, the CDR3 is TGTGCCAGCAGCTTGGCGTCAGGATCACCCCTCCACTTT. Residues: CASSLASGSPLHF.

V usage is TRBV10-3 and J usage is TRBJ2-1, with D tentatively TRBD1 (5 bases). This CDR3 spans 18 amino acids. V lost 4 bases and J 6 bases, leaving 25 bases between the germline ends. The germline gives CDR1 ENHRY, CDR2 SYGVKD. CDR3 region: CAISGMNRFGQGSNEQFF. The CDR3 bases are TGTGCCATCAGTGGGATGAATCGATTTGGGCAGGGAAGCAATGAGCAGTTCTTC.

This clone has just one count. The chain uses TRBV7-9 and TRBJ2-1; unclear D gene. Germline lookup yields CDR1 SEHNR and CDR2 FQNEAQ (reference sequence). V lost 2 bases and J 6 bases, leaving 17 bases between the germline ends. The CDR3 length is 16 residues. CDR3 DNA sequence: TGTGCCAGCAGCTTAAGGAGTGGTGGTACCCTCAATGAGCAGTTCTTC. Translation gives CASSLRSGGTLNEQFF.

The table lists this clone with a count of one. The CDR3 here is CASSKEPGQGASPLHF. The CDR3 nucleotides read TGTGCCAGCAGCAAAGAACCGGGACAGGGAGCTTCACCCCTCCACTTT. This chain joins TRBV21-1 and TRBJ1-6; the D call in the table, TRBD1, was not verified against the DNA. TRBV21-1 is labeled a pseudogene. This CDR3 comprises 16 residues.

The genes are TRBV9 and TRBJ1-3; D is unresolved. V gave up 4 bases and J gave up 4 bases, with 18 bases separating them. Germline values: CDR1 SGDLS, CDR2 YYNGEE. The CDR3 totals 16 residues. In DNA form, the CDR3 reads TGTGCCAGCAGCTCCCCAAGGGCGGACCTCGGAAACACCATATATTTT. This encodes CASSSPRADLGNTIYF.

The genes are TRBV19 and TRBJ1-1; perhaps TRBD1 as D (5 bases). Germline CDR1 and CDR2: LNHDA and SQIVND (reference sequence). The V end was cut by 6 bases, the J end by 4 bases, with 12 bases between. The CDR3 is made up of 13 amino acids. The CDR3: CASSPGLGTEAFF. CDR3 bases: TGTGCCAGTAGCCCGGGACTGGGCACTGAAGCTTTCTTT.

This rearrangement joins TRBV29-1 to TRBJ2-2; 7 nucleotides agree with TRBD1. The CDR3 contains 13 residues. In germline, CDR1 is SQVTM, CDR2 ANQGSEA. Trimming removed 5 bases from V and 4 bases from J; junction bases left unmatched: 4. CDR3 sequence: CSVLAGGTGELFF. CDR3 DNA sequence: TGCAGCGTTCTTGCAGGGGGCACCGGGGAGCTGTTTTTT.

The chain couples TRBV6-1 to TRBJ1-6; D unclear. Germline V gene sequence: CDR1 MNHNS, CDR2 SASEGT. Between the trimmed V and J ends, which lost 1 base and 7 bases, there was a span of 8 bases. The CDR3 length is 14 residues. The chain's CDR3 is CASSEGVRNSPLHF. The DNA for the CDR3 is TGTGCCAGCAGTGAAGGAGTAAGGAATTCACCCCTCCACTTT.

The V gene is TRBV29-1, the J gene TRBJ2-7, with 12 bases matching TRBD2. The germline V gene encodes CDR1 SQVTM and CDR2 ANQGSEA. The CDR3 spans 14 residues. V shed 6 bases, J shed 4 bases, and the junction held 7 bases outside the gene matches. The CDR3 loop reads CSVKGLAGQYEQYF. The CDR3 nucleotides are TGCAGCGTGAAAGGACTAGCGGGGCAGTACGAGCAGTACTTC.

The rearrangement links TRBV14 to TRBJ2-7; 9 bases map to TRBD2. The CDR3 is 20 amino acids. V dropped 1 base and J dropped 6; count of bases not matched to a gene: 22. Germline V CDR1 and CDR2: SGHDN, FVKESK. The CDR3 DNA follows: TGTGCCAGCAGCCAAGTATCCTGGGGATCTTGGACTAGCGACATGGGCGAGCAGTACTTC. This translates into CASSQVSWGSWTSDMGEQYF.

This chain's CDR3 is CASSFGGVSTDTQYF. The CDR3 region has the DNA TGTGCCAGCAGTTTTGGTGGGGTTAGCACAGATACGCAGTATTTT. V usage is TRBV2 and J usage is TRBJ2-3; D not certain. Per the germline V gene, CDR1 is SNHLY and CDR2 is FYNNEI. Between the trimmed V and J ends, which lost 5 bases and 0 bases, there was a span of 12 bases. The CDR3 extends over 15 amino acids.

The rearrangement uses TRBV19 and TRBJ1-1; weak D call: TRBD1 (6 bases). CDR1 and CDR2 from the germline V gene are LNHDA and SQIVND (reference sequence). V lost 2 bases and J 6 bases, leaving 10 bases between the germline ends. The CDR3 length is 13 residues. CDR3 sequence: CASSIWGAAEAFF. The CDR3 coding sequence is TGTGCCAGTAGTATATGGGGGGCCGCTGAAGCTTTCTTT. The variable domain in full, with the rest retrieved from reference TRBV19 and TRBJ1-1, is DGGITQSPKYLFRKEGQNVTLSCEQNLNHDAMYWYRQDPGQGLRLIYYSQIVNDFQKGDIAEGYSVSREKKESFPLTVTSAQKNPTAFYLCASSIWGAAEAFFGQGTRLTVV.